This T cell receptor beta chain was sequenced in a study of blood T cell repertoires in COVID-19. Study overall: Acute-phase and convalescent COVID-19 samples originated in the United States, Italy and Spain.

The data were produced by immunoSEQ multiplex PCR, yet TCRdb's version contains in-frame clones alone and is incomplete. This table holds approximately 150,000 clones, about 92% found once. V was cut by 2 bases and J by 4 bases, with 9 bases left in between. CDR1 is GTSNPN, CDR2 SVGIG, per germline (reference sequence). The CDR3 consists of 13 residues. The clonotype was recovered from a woman aged 55 to 70 with COVID-19, enrolled during active disease. This rearrangement joins TRBV30 to TRBJ1-5; no firm D call. Specimen: peripheral blood. CDR3 sequence: CAWSSGRNQPQHF. DNA for the CDR3: TGTGCCTGGAGTTCGGGGAGAAATCAGCCCCAGCATTTT.